The 6 T cell receptor beta chains below were found in one sample sequenced in a study of CD8 T cells in ankylosing spondylitis. TCRdb re-called the 5' RACE reads with MiXCR, one entry per CDR3 protein. Of approximately 200,000 distinct CDR3 sequences listed, approximately 12% are singletons. Sequences were obtained from blood, either unsorted or a sorted T cell fraction (not recorded which). Receptors originate from a female donor with ankylosing spondylitis or in good health (not recorded which).

To note about this clonotype: This clone may be a read error of a much larger clone one base away. V and J are TRBV24-1 and TRBJ1-5; unclear D gene. This CDR3 is 13 amino acids long. Germline-derived CDR1 and CDR2 are KGHDR and SFDVKD. The DNA for the CDR3 is TGTGCCACCAGTGGGCATAGCAATCGGCCCCAGCATTTT. Amino acids: CATSGHSNRPQHF.

The rearrangement joins TRBV27 to TRBJ2-3; D might be TRBD1 (7 bases). Germline values: CDR1 MNHEY, CDR2 SMNVEV (reference sequence). The CDR3 totals 15 residues. Between the trimmed V and J ends, which lost 7 bases and 1 base, there was a span of 15 bases. In nucleotides, the CDR3 is TGTGCCAGCACCTCCCCCAGGGGGGGCACAGATACGCAGTATTTT. Translation: CASTSPRGGTDTQYF.

This clonotype was seen many times. V is TRBV18 and J is TRBJ1-4, with 9 bases identical to TRBD1. There are 14 residues in the CDR3. Germline V gene sequence: CDR1 KGHSH, CDR2 LQKENI. J was trimmed by 8 bases and V by 3 bases; bases with no gene match: 4. The CDR3 reads CASSPDRGGEKLFF. The CDR3 nucleotides read TGTGCCAGCTCACCGGACAGGGGTGGGGAAAAACTGTTTTTT. The whole variable domain, remainder taken from reference TRBV18 and TRBJ1-4, is NAGVMQNPRHLVRRRGQEARLRCSPMKGHSHVYWYRQLPEEGLKFMVYLQKENIIDESGMPKERFSAEFPKEGPSILRIQQVVRGDSAAYFCASSPDRGGEKLFFGSGTQLSVL.

Details on this clonotype: A read error may produce the germline difference seen at one junction end. V usage is TRBV5-6 and J usage is TRBJ2-7, with no clear D. Germline CDR1 reads SGHDT; CDR2 reads YYEEEE. The CDR3 runs to 17 residues. The CDR3 sequence: CAGSPKLMGRLPYEQYF. CDR3 bases: TGTGCCGGCAGCCCCAAGCTGATGGGTCGTCTCCCCTACGAGCAGTACTTC.

This clonotype was counted ten times or more. The V gene is TRBV20-1, the J gene TRBJ2-5; 14 positions agree with TRBD2. Trimming removed 6 bases from V and 9 bases from J; junction bases left unmatched: 9. Germline CDR1 is DFQATT and CDR2 is SNEGSKA (reference sequence). The CDR3 is made up of 14 amino acids. DNA for the CDR3: TGCAGTGCCCCAGGACCGGGACTAGCGGGAGCCCAGTACTTC. As protein: CSAPGPGLAGAQYF.

This clonotype was recorded at least ten times. V usage is TRBV5-1 and J usage is TRBJ2-1; unclear D gene. Germline V gene sequence: CDR1 SGHRS, CDR2 YFSETQ. CDR3 length equals 16 residues. With 0 bases removed from V and 3 bases from J, the gap between germline ends came to 13 bases. CDR3 sequence: CASSLAPGAVYNEQFF. The CDR3 region has the DNA TGCGCCAGCAGCTTGGCCCCAGGCGCCGTCTACAATGAGCAGTTCTTC. Combining the CDR3 with reference TRBV5-1 and TRBJ2-1 gives the whole variable domain KAGVTQTPRYLIKTRGQQVTLSCSPISGHRSVSWYQQTPGQGLQFLFEYFSETQRNKGNFPGRFSGRQFSNSRSEMNVSTLELGDSALYLCASSLAPGAVYNEQFFGPGTRLTVL.